This is a list of T cell receptor beta chains from one sample in a study of shared clonotypes between healthy human individuals. TCRdb's copy holds only in-frame clones and misses some; the assay was immunoSEQ multiplex PCR. The repertoire holds about 2.1 million clones, with about 92% as singletons. The sample taken for sequencing was naive CD8+ T cells from PBMCs. These receptors came from a man between 18 and 35 years old in good health. Some clones in this sample may be carry-over from other donors' samples. The conserved cysteine and the conserved F or W are not part of the CDR3 here. The order of the fields is J gene, V gene, CDR3 protein.

j_call: TRBJ2-1; v_call: TRBV7-2; cdr3_aa: ASSPDSSSYNEQF
j_call: TRBJ1-5; v_call: TRBV19; cdr3_aa: ASSISAGPYQPQH
j_call: TRBJ2-3; v_call: TRBV27; cdr3_aa: ASWELAGEPDTQY
j_call: TRBJ2-3; v_call: TRBV27; cdr3_aa: ASSVTSSWADTQY
j_call: TRBJ2-2; v_call: TRBV7-3; cdr3_aa: ASSHAGTGELF
j_call: TRBJ2-1; v_call: TRBV7-3; cdr3_aa: ASSPHTGPSDPYNEQF
j_call: TRBJ2-7; v_call: TRBV27; cdr3_aa: ASSLWGTNYEQY
j_call: TRBJ1-5; v_call: TRBV23-1; cdr3_aa: ASSQGPQGRIWNQPQH
j_call: TRBJ2-1; v_call: TRBV15; cdr3_aa: ATSRIPGTSASEQF
j_call: TRBJ1-1; v_call: TRBV11-2; cdr3_aa: ASSRDSMNTEAF
j_call: TRBJ1-1; v_call: TRBV7-7; cdr3_aa: ASSPGMNTEAF
j_call: TRBJ2-7; v_call: TRBV6-5; cdr3_aa: ASSYALSTSYEQY